One and the same sample provided the 30 T cell receptor beta chains below, sequenced in a study of blood T cell repertoires in COVID-19. Generated by immunoSEQ multiplex PCR, the TCRdb table keeps only in-frame clones and is missing some. The sample has 250,000 to 300,000 clones; roughly 90% are singletons. Source material: PBMCs or T cells enriched from blood (not recorded which). These receptors were taken from a woman aged 30 to 39 who had recovered from COVID-19.

The V call is TRBV6-5, the J call TRBJ2-3, with 10 nucleotides matching TRBD2. The CDR3 length is 15 residues. Per germline, CDR1 MNHEY and CDR2 SVGAGI. V lost 4 bases, J lost 2 bases, and 3 bases stayed unmatched. CDR3 in amino acids: CASSLAGGHTDTQYF. CDR3 sequence (DNA): TGTGCCAGCAGTTTAGCGGGGGGCCACACAGATACGCAGTATTTT.

The V call is TRBV27, the J call TRBJ2-7, with 10 bases matching TRBD2. V was clipped by 4 bases and J by 5 bases; unmatched bases: 5. The CDR3 length is 14 residues. Germline-derived CDR1 and CDR2 are MNHEY and SMNVEV (reference sequence). CDR3 in amino acids: CASSSSGSRNEQYF. The CDR3 DNA follows: TGTGCCAGCAGTTCTAGCGGGAGTAGGAACGAGCAGTACTTC.

This chain uses TRBV30 with TRBJ2-3; 7 bases are shared with TRBD2. After removal of 3 bases from V and 14 bases from J, the junction contained 11 bases not matched to a gene. CDR1 GTSNPN and CDR2 SVGIG come from the germline V gene (reference sequence). This CDR3 contains 12 residues. The CDR3 coding sequence is TGTGCCTGGAGAGGAAGGGACTACCCTACGTATTTT. Translation: CAWRGRDYPTYF. Looking up the rest from reference TRBV30 and TRBJ2-3 gives the full variable domain: SQTIHQWPATLVQPVGSPLSLECTVEGTSNPNLYWYRQAAGRGLQLLFYSVGIGQISSEVPQNLSASRPQDRQFILSSKKLLLSDSGFYLCAWRGRDYPTYFGPGTRLTVL.

CDR3 region: CASRGNNEQFF. The CDR3 coding sequence is TGTGCCAGCCGAGGGAACAATGAGCAGTTCTTC. The gene calls are TRBV6-5 and TRBJ2-1, with D possibly matching TRBD2 (5 bases). CDR1 MNHEY and CDR2 SVGAGI come from the germline V gene. The V end lost 8 bases, the J end lost 5 bases, and 7 bases lay between the germline ends. The CDR3 totals 11 residues.

The gene calls are TRBV3-1 (or the pseudogene TRBV3-2) and TRBJ2-1; D is perhaps TRBD2 (5 bases). The V gene's germline CDR1 is LGHDT and CDR2 YNNKEL (reference sequence). The CDR3 is made up of 15 amino acids. The V gene lost 6 bases and the J gene lost 7 bases, with 19 bases spanning the gap. The CDR3 DNA reads TGTGCCAGCAGGGTCGAGGGAGTGGGGTCAAATGAGCAGTTCTTC. Translated: CASRVEGVGSNEQFF.

The chain joins TRBV18 to TRBJ2-5; 7 bases map to TRBD2. This CDR3 has 14 residues. J was trimmed by 11 bases and V by 1 base; bases with no gene match: 10. Germline V CDR1 and CDR2: KGHSH, LQKENI. As DNA, the CDR3 is TGTGCCAGCTCACCACAGCGGGGCCAATTGCGTCAGTACTTC. It is translated as CASSPQRGQLRQYF. Based on the CDR3 plus reference TRBV18 and TRBJ2-5, the full variable domain is NAGVMQNPRHLVRRRGQEARLRCSPMKGHSHVYWYRQLPEEGLKFMVYLQKENIIDESGMPKERFSAEFPKEGPSILRIQQVVRGDSAAYFCASSPQRGQLRQYFGPGTRLLVL.

V gene TRBV7-9 combines with J gene TRBJ1-2, with D possibly TRBD1 on 6 matching bases. The CDR3 has 16 residues. Trimming shortened V by 0 bases and J by 8 bases, and 19 bases separated the two germline ends. Germline V CDR1 and CDR2: SEHNR, FQNEAQ (reference sequence). The CDR3, as DNA: TGTGCCAGCAGCTTAGCAAGCACCGGACAGAGGGTAGGCTACACCTTC. This translates into CASSLASTGQRVGYTF.

This clone appeared a single time. The rearrangement uses TRBV4-3 and TRBJ1-1, with no clear D. Trimming shortened V by 4 bases and J by 6 bases, and 9 bases separated the two germline ends. Per germline, CDR1 LGHNA and CDR2 YSLEER. CDR3 length equals 12 residues. The CDR3 region is CASSPGRAEAFF. The DNA of the CDR3 is TGCGCCAGCAGCCCGGGAAGGGCTGAAGCTTTCTTT.

The chain is built from TRBV5-5 and TRBJ2-2, with 10 bases identical to TRBD1. The CDR3 loop spans 15 amino acids. V was clipped by 4 bases and J by 2 bases; unmatched bases: 2. The V gene's germline CDR1 is SGHKS and CDR2 YYEKEE (reference sequence). The CDR3 bases are TGTGCCAGCAGCCTGACAGGGGGCAACACCGGGGAGCTGTTTTTT. Translation: CASSLTGGNTGELFF.

V usage is TRBV3-1 (or the pseudogene TRBV3-2) and J usage is TRBJ1-1; D ambiguous. Deletions cut 0 bases from V and 12 bases from J, with 11 bases between. This CDR3 spans 12 amino acids. Germline CDR1 and CDR2: LGHDT and YNNKEL (reference sequence). The DNA for the CDR3 is TGTGCCAGCAGCCAAGACAATGGCAGGTCTTTCTTT. It translates to CASSQDNGRSFF.

The chain has TRBV28 and TRBJ1-1, with D perhaps matching TRBD1 (6 bases). The ends were cut back, 2 bases at V and 1 base at J, with 11 bases in the middle. The CDR3 runs to 15 residues. CDR1 is MDHEN, CDR2 SYDVKM, per germline. The CDR3 DNA is TGTGCCAGCAGTTTACAGGGGTCAAGGAACACTGAAGCTTTCTTT. Residues: CASSLQGSRNTEAFF. Based on the CDR3 plus reference TRBV28 and TRBJ1-1, the full variable domain is DVKVTQSSRYLVKRTGEKVFLECVQDMDHENMFWYRQDPGLGLRLIYFSYDVKMKEKGDIPEGYSVSREKKERFSLILESASTNQTSMYLCASSLQGSRNTEAFFGQGTRLTVV.

In DNA, the CDR3 is TGTGCCAGCAGCCCCCGCGCGGGAGGAGGGCAAGAGACCCAGTACTTC. Translating it yields CASSPRAGGGQETQYF. The gene calls are TRBV7-8 and TRBJ2-5, with 8 bases that match TRBD2. The ends lost 5 bases at V and 2 bases at J; junction bases unmatched: 10. CDR1 and CDR2 (germline): SGHVS, FQNEAQ. The CDR3 extends over 16 amino acids.

CDR3 DNA: TGTGCCAGCAGCCAAGATCCGGGAAACACCATATATTTT. Its translation: CASSQDPGNTIYF. The chain recombines TRBV3-1 (or the pseudogene TRBV3-2) with TRBJ1-3; D is uncertain. V dropped 0 bases and J dropped 4 bases, with 4 bases sitting between them. The CDR3 loop spans 13 amino acids. The germline V gene encodes CDR1 LGHDT and CDR2 YNNKEL (reference sequence).

The rearrangement links TRBV30 to TRBJ2-1; 7 bases line up with TRBD1. This CDR3 region has 14 residues. The V gene's germline CDR1 is GTSNPN and CDR2 SVGIG (reference sequence). The V segment lost 8 bases and the J segment 2 bases; nucleotides outside the gene matches: 9. The CDR3 here is CAGKEGAAYNEQFF. The DNA of the CDR3 is TGTGCCGGTAAAGAGGGGGCAGCCTACAATGAGCAGTTCTTC. Full variable domain (missing parts from reference TRBV30 and TRBJ2-1): SQTIHQWPATLVQPVGSPLSLECTVEGTSNPNLYWYRQAAGRGLQLLFYSVGIGQISSEVPQNLSASRPQDRQFILSSKKLLLSDSGFYLCAGKEGAAYNEQFFGPGTRLTVL.

The chain recombines TRBV4-2 with TRBJ2-1, with D perhaps matching TRBD2 (7 bases). V was trimmed by 4 bases and J by 4 bases, leaving 14 bases between them. In germline, CDR1 is LGHNA, CDR2 YNFKEQ. The CDR3 covers 15 residues. CDR3 region: CASSRDGGLYNEQFF. The CDR3 DNA sequence: TGTGCCAGCAGCCGCGACGGGGGGCTTTACAATGAGCAGTTCTTC.

J is TRBJ1-2 and V is TRBV19; perhaps TRBD1 as D (6 bases). The germline CDR1 and CDR2 sequences are LNHDA and SQIVND (reference sequence). The length of the CDR3 is 14 residues. V lost 4 bases to trimming and J lost 6 bases, with 15 bases between them. Here the CDR3 DNA reads TGTGCCAGTAGTACCCGGGACACCTGGGATGGCTACACCTTC. Translation gives CASSTRDTWDGYTF.

This clone has a handful of counts. Other DNA sequences in this sample translate to the same CDR3. The V gene is TRBV28, the J gene TRBJ1-2; 9 positions match TRBD1. The CDR3 runs 15 residues. The germline V gene has CDR1 MDHEN and CDR2 SYDVKM. Unmatched junction bases numbered 5, after V lost 4 bases and J lost 2 bases. The CDR3 DNA reads TGTGCCAGCAGTTCCCCGGGACAGGGAAACTATGGCTACACCTTC. Translation gives CASSSPGQGNYGYTF.

The chain has TRBV28 and TRBJ2-7, with 8 positions matching TRBD1. J lost 3 bases, V lost 6 bases, and 7 bases had no gene match. CDR3 length: 14 amino acids. Germline values: CDR1 MDHEN, CDR2 SYDVKM. The CDR3 protein is CASSSTGGNYEQYF. CDR3 sequence (DNA): TGTGCCAGCAGCAGCACAGGGGGAAACTACGAGCAGTACTTC.

This chain uses TRBV27 with TRBJ2-1; 11 positions match TRBD2. Per germline, CDR1 MNHEY and CDR2 SMNVEV (reference sequence). The CDR3 totals 16 residues. V trimming: 1 base; J trimming: 3 bases; junction bases outside the gene matches: 2. CDR3 amino acids: CASSLYGTSGYNEQFF. Written as DNA, the CDR3 is TGTGCCAGCAGTTTATACGGGACTAGCGGCTACAATGAGCAGTTCTTC.

The chain has TRBV27 and TRBJ2-1; 12 positions agree with TRBD2. V was clipped by 6 bases and J by 7 bases; unmatched bases: 10. The CDR3 is 16 amino acids. Germline values: CDR1 MNHEY, CDR2 SMNVEV (reference sequence). For the CDR3, the DNA is TGTGCCAGCAGCACCCGACTAGCGGGAGAGCGGAATGAGCAGTTCTTC. This encodes CASSTRLAGERNEQFF.

The chain is built from TRBV28 and TRBJ2-1; 10 bases agree with TRBD2. The germline CDR1 and CDR2 sequences are MDHEN and SYDVKM. The CDR3 length is 22 residues. Trimming took 1 base from V and 0 from J; bases not matched to a gene: 18. CDR3 DNA: TGTGCCAGCAGTTTATTATTCGGACGGACTAGCGGTTCACCTAACTCCTACAATGAGCAGTTCTTC. It specifies CASSLLFGRTSGSPNSYNEQFF.

Comment on this clone: Different DNA sequences within this sample yield the same CDR3. The V call is TRBV24-1, the J call TRBJ2-7, with D hard to call. The germline gives CDR1 KGHDR, CDR2 SFDVKD. The CDR3 consists of 13 residues. V was cut by 5 bases and J by 4 bases, with 11 bases left in between. The CDR3 bases are TGTGCCACCAGTGTCTATGAGAGGTACGAGCAGTACTTC. Translating gives CATSVYERYEQYF.

The chain recombines TRBV19 with TRBJ2-3, with 7 positions matching TRBD2. V lost 6 bases to trimming and J lost 4 bases; unmatched junction nucleotides: 10. The CDR3 runs 15 residues. From germline, CDR1 is LNHDA and CDR2 SQIVND (reference sequence). CDR3: CASRPGGGSPDTQYF. CDR3 in DNA: TGTGCCAGTAGGCCGGGGGGTGGAAGCCCAGATACGCAGTATTTT.

This rearrangement joins TRBV7-8 to TRBJ1-6, with a possible D match to TRBD1 (6 bases). The germline V and J ends were trimmed by 0 bases and 4 bases, with 10 bases remaining between them. Germline V gives CDR1 SGHVS, CDR2 FQNEAQ. The CDR3 is 16 residues long. DNA of the CDR3: TGTGCCAGCAGCTTAGCGCCACAGGGATATAATTCACCCCTCCACTTT. Amino acid sequence: CASSLAPQGYNSPLHF.

The V gene is TRBV7-6, the J gene TRBJ2-5, with unresolved D. Trimming removed 3 bases from V and 1 base from J, with 12 bases in between. From germline, CDR1 is SGHVS and CDR2 FNYEAQ. The CDR3 has 15 amino acids. CDR3 residues: CASSFISGFQETQYF. CDR3 bases: TGTGCCAGCAGCTTTATATCCGGGTTCCAAGAGACCCAGTACTTC. Full variable domain (missing parts from reference TRBV7-6 and TRBJ2-5): GAGVSQSPRYKVTKRGQDVALRCDPISGHVSLYWYRQALGQGPEFLTYFNYEAQQDKSGLPNDRFSAERPEGSISTLTIQRTEQRDSAMYRCASSFISGFQETQYFGPGTRLLVL.

This clone showed up just once. The V call is TRBV4-3, the J call TRBJ1-5; a possible D gene is TRBD1 (6 bases). The germline V gene encodes CDR1 LGHNA and CDR2 YSLEER. This CDR3 has 19 residues. Trimming took off 1 base at V and 0 bases at J, with 19 bases between the two ends. The CDR3, as DNA: TGCGCCAGCAGCCAAGGGGCGGCCAGGGGAAGGGATAGCAATCAGCCCCAGCATTTT. Translating gives CASSQGAARGRDSNQPQHF.

The V and J genes are TRBV11-3 and TRBJ2-5, with D perhaps matching TRBD1 (6 bases). The V gene's germline CDR1 is SGHNT and CDR2 YENEEA. This CDR3 region has 15 residues. V lost 5 bases and J lost 0, with 13 bases in between. CDR3 in amino acids: CASSVGTKYQETQYF. CDR3 nucleotides: TGTGCCAGCAGCGTCGGGACAAAGTACCAAGAGACCCAGTACTTC. Drawing the rest from reference TRBV11-3 and TRBJ2-5, the complete variable domain is EAGVVQSPRYKIIEKKQPVAFWCNPISGHNTLYWYLQNLGQGPELLIRYENEEAVDDSQLPKDRFSAERLKGVDSTLKIQPAELGDSAVYLCASSVGTKYQETQYFGPGTRLLVL.

V is TRBV19 and J is TRBJ2-7; D remains ambiguous. Germline V gives CDR1 LNHDA, CDR2 SQIVND (reference sequence). Trimming cost V 3 bases and J 0 bases, with 6 bases left between them. The CDR3 has 13 amino acids. In DNA, the CDR3 is TGTGCCAGTAGTATGGCTCCCTCCTACGAGCAGTACTTC. It yields the protein CASSMAPSYEQYF. Full variable domain (missing parts from reference TRBV19 and TRBJ2-7): DGGITQSPKYLFRKEGQNVTLSCEQNLNHDAMYWYRQDPGQGLRLIYYSQIVNDFQKGDIAEGYSVSREKKESFPLTVTSAQKNPTAFYLCASSMAPSYEQYFGPGTRLTVT.

V and J are TRBV6-6 and TRBJ1-1, with 8 nucleotides matching TRBD1. The CDR3 extends over 15 amino acids. V trimming: 5 bases; J trimming: 0 bases; junction bases outside the gene matches: 5. Germline V CDR1 and CDR2: MNHNY, SVGAGI (reference sequence). The CDR3 DNA reads as TGTGCCAGCAGTAAAATGGGACAGGTGAACACTGAAGCTTTCTTT. As protein: CASSKMGQVNTEAFF.

V usage is TRBV5-1 and J usage is TRBJ2-7, with D hard to call. Germline CDR1 and CDR2: SGHRS and YFSETQ. The length of the CDR3 is 14 residues. Between the trimmed V and J ends, which lost 0 bases and 0 bases, there was a span of 7 bases. The CDR3 protein is CASSLDPFSYEQYF. The CDR3 DNA reads TGCGCCAGCAGCTTGGATCCTTTCTCCTACGAGCAGTACTTC.